These T cell receptor beta chains were read from a single sample in a study of identifying expanded T cells in peripheral blood. Data came from immunoSEQ multiplex PCR; TCRdb stores just in-frame clones and leaves some out. The sample holds about 94,000 clones, roughly 90% seen once. Sequenced material: blood. These receptors originate from a person between 18 and 75 years old in good health. CDR3s include the opening cysteine and the closing phenylalanine or tryptophan. The order of the fields is CDR3 DNA, CDR3 protein, clone size, V gene, D gene, J gene. The D gene is left open where the match is weak. Not every row has a clone size; where given, it reads once, few, many or a size class.

TGTGCCAGCAGCCGGGGACAGAACTACGAGCAGTACTTC | CASSRGQNYEQYF | . | TRBV6-5 | TRBD1 | TRBJ2-7
TGTGCCAGCAACCCACAGGGCCCGGGTAACGAAAAACTGTTTTTT | CASNPQGPGNEKLFF | . | TRBV6-1 | . | TRBJ1-4
TGCGCCAGCAGCCATCCGGACCAGGGGGCTCAGCCCCAGCATTTT | CASSHPDQGAQPQHF | . | TRBV4-1 | TRBD1 | TRBJ1-5
TGTGCCAGCAGCTCGAACACTGAAGCTTTCTTT | CASSSNTEAFF | . | TRBV5-4 | . | TRBJ1-1
TGCGCCAGCAGCGAGGGATTAAATCAGCCCCAGCATTTT | CASSEGLNQPQHF | . | TRBV5-1 | . | TRBJ1-5
TGTGCCAGCAGCGACCTTCAGGGGGCCAGCGGCTACACCTTC | CASSDLQGASGYTF | . | TRBV6-1 | TRBD1 | TRBJ1-2
TGTGCCAGCAGCCAAACAGGGGCGGCTGGAAATGAGCAGTTCTTC | CASSQTGAAGNEQFF | once | TRBV7-7 | TRBD1 | TRBJ2-1
TGTGCCAGCAGCTTAACCGCCCGGGACAGAAATTCACCCCTCCACTTT | CASSLTARDRNSPLHF | few | TRBV7-3 | TRBD1 | TRBJ1-6
TGTGCCAGCTCACCATCCTTTAGGACAGAGTATAATTCACCCCTCCACTTT | CASSPSFRTEYNSPLHF | . | TRBV18 | . | TRBJ1-6
TGTGCCAGTAGTCGGGACGCAAAGGGGCTCTATGGCTACACCTTC | CASSRDAKGLYGYTF | . | TRBV19 | . | TRBJ1-2
TGTGCCAGCAGTCTACAAGATCAGGGGAACACTGAAGCTTTCTTT | CASSLQDQGNTEAFF | . | TRBV6-6 | . | TRBJ1-1
TGCGCCAGCAGCTTGGGTCTAGCGGGGGTTTACCAAGAGACCCAGTACTTC | CASSLGLAGVYQETQYF | . | TRBV5-1 | TRBD2 | TRBJ2-5
TGTGCCAGCAGCTCTACCATGAAAGGTGAAGCTTTCTTT | CASSSTMKGEAFF | . | TRBV11-2 | . | TRBJ1-1
TGTGCCAGCAGCGCCTTGAAGAGTGCTGCTTTCTTT | CASSALKSAAFF | . | TRBV7-9 | . | TRBJ1-1
TGTGCCAGACAAGGGGCCCAGCCCCAGCATTTT | CARQGAQPQHF | . | TRBV19 | . | TRBJ1-5
TGTGCCCATACAGGGGCCTTAGGGACCAACGTCCTGACTTTC | CAHTGALGTNVLTF | . | TRBV30 | TRBD1 | TRBJ2-6
TGTGCCATCAGTGGTGGGACAGGGCTTGGGGGTGCTGAAGCTTTCTTT | CAISGGTGLGGAEAFF | . | TRBV10-3 | TRBD1 | TRBJ1-1
TGCGCCAGCAGCCAAGGACAGGGGTACACTGAAGCTTTCTTT | CASSQGQGYTEAFF | . | TRBV4-1 | TRBD1 | TRBJ1-1
TGTGCCAGTAGTATAGCAAACAGGGGACAGACCCAGTACTTC | CASSIANRGQTQYF | . | TRBV19 | TRBD1 | TRBJ2-5
TGCAGCGGAGGGGGCGGGAGTGAAAAACTGTTTTTT | CSGGGGSEKLFF | . | TRBV29-1 | TRBD1 | TRBJ1-4
TGTGCCAGCAGTGAGGGGGGAGGGTGGACTGAAGCTTTCTTT | CASSEGGGWTEAFF | . | TRBV6-1 | . | TRBJ1-1
TGTGCCAGCAGTGTCAGCTCCTACGAGCAGTACTTC | CASSVSSYEQYF | . | TRBV25-1 | . | TRBJ2-7
TGTGCCTGGAGTGCCCGGAACTATGGCTACACCTTC | CAWSARNYGYTF | . | TRBV30 | . | TRBJ1-2
TGTGCCAGCTCACCACGCCAGTTTTCGAATTCACCCCTCCACTTT | CASSPRQFSNSPLHF | . | TRBV18 | . | TRBJ1-6
TGTGCCAGCAGCTATGGGGGGACTAGTGACAATGAGCAGTTCTTC | CASSYGGTSDNEQFF | . | TRBV11-3 | TRBD2 | TRBJ2-1
TGTGCCAGCAGCGGACGGGACAGGGTGTTCGCTTTC | CASSGRDRVFAF | . | TRBV9 | TRBD1 | TRBJ1-2
TGCAGCGTGGCCCCAAATATCGGCAGGGGGCCTGAAGCTTTCTTT | CSVAPNIGRGPEAFF | . | TRBV29-1 | TRBD1 | TRBJ1-1
TGTGCCACCAGTTTAGCGGCCCTAGGGACCGGGGAGCTGTTTTTT | CATSLAALGTGELFF | once | TRBV6-5 | . | TRBJ2-2
TGTGCCAGCACCATGAACACTGAAGCTTTCTTT | CASTMNTEAFF | once | TRBV2 | . | TRBJ1-1
TGTGCCAGTGCCCCCGGGACAGGGTATGGTGGCAATCAGCCCCAGCATTTT | CASAPGTGYGGNQPQHF | . | TRBV19 | TRBD1 | TRBJ1-5
TGCGCCAGCAGCTTTGGGGGGACTGGGAACACAGATACGCAGTATTTT | CASSFGGTGNTDTQYF | once | TRBV4-3 | . | TRBJ2-3
TGCGCCAGCAGCCAAGGGGGGCAGGGAGCTTTCTTT | CASSQGGQGAFF | once | TRBV4-1 | . | TRBJ1-1
TGCAGTGCTAGAGATGGACTACCGCAGTTCTTC | CSARDGLPQFF | . | TRBV20-1 | . | TRBJ2-1
TGTGCCAGCAGTTCGAACCCCAATCAGCCCCAGCATTTT | CASSSNPNQPQHF | . | TRBV6-5 | . | TRBJ1-5
TGTGCCAGTACCGGGGGATCGGGACGGCGGGTTCACACCTTC | CASTGGSGRRVHTF | . | TRBV19 | . | TRBJ1-2
TGTGCCAGCTCACCACGGTCGGGAGAGAGGATTAATGAGCAGTTCTTC | CASSPRSGERINEQFF | . | TRBV18 | . | TRBJ2-1
TGTGCCAGCAGCAACCGGGACAACTACGAGCAGTACTTC | CASSNRDNYEQYF | . | TRBV7-8 | . | TRBJ2-7